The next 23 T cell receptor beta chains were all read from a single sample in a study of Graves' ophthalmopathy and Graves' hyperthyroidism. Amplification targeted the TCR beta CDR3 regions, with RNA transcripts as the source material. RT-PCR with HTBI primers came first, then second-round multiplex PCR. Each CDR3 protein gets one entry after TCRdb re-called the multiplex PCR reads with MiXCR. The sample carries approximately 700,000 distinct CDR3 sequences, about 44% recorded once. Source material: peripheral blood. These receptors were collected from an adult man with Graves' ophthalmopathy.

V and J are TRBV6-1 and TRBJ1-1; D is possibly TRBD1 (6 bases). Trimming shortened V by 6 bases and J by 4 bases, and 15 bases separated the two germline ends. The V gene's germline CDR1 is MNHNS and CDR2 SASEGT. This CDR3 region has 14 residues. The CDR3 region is CASRAGVGATEAFF. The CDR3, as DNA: TGTGCCAGCAGAGCAGGGGTGGGGGCCACTGAAGCTTTCTTT.

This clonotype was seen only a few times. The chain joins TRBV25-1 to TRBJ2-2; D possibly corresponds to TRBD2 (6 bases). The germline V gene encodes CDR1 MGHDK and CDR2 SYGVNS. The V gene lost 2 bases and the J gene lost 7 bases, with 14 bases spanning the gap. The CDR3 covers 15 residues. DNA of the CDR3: TGTGCCAGCAGTGAAGCATTGGGAGGAGGCGGGGAGCTGTTTTTT. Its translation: CASSEALGGGGELFF.

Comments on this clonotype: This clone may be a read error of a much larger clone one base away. The CDR3 region is CSVEAEGLVETRYF. CDR3 coding DNA: TGCAGCGTTGAAGCGGAGGGATTGGTGGAGACCCGGTACTTC. The rearrangement joins TRBV29-1 to TRBJ2-5, with D perhaps matching TRBD2 (6 bases). The germline V gene encodes CDR1 SQVTM and CDR2 ANQGSEA. This CDR3 comprises 14 residues.

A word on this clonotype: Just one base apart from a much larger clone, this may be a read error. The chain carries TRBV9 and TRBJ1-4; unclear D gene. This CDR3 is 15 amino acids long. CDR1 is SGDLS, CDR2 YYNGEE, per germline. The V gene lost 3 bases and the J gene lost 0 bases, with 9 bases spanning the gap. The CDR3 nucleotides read TGTGCCAGCAGCGCCGGCAGCGCAACTAATGAAAAACTGTTTTTT. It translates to CASSAGSATNEKLFF.

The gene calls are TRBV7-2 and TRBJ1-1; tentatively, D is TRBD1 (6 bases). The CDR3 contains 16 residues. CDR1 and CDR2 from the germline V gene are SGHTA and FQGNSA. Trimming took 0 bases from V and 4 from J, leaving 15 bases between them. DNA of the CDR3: TGTGCCAGCAGCTTAGCCCGGGGGGGCGAGGGCACTGAAGCTTTCTTT. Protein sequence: CASSLARGGEGTEAFF.

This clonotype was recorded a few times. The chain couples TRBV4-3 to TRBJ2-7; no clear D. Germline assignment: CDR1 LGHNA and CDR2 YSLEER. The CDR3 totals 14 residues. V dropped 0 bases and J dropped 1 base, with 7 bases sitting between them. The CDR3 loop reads CASSQEPGSYEQYF. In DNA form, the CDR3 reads TGCGCCAGCAGCCAAGAACCAGGATCCTACGAGCAGTACTTC.

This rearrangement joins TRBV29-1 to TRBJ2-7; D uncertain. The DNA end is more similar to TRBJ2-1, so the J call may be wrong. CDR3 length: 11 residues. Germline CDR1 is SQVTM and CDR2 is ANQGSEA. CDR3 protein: CSVVRDNEQFF. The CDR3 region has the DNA TGCAGCGTTGTACGGGACAATGAGCAGTTCTTC.

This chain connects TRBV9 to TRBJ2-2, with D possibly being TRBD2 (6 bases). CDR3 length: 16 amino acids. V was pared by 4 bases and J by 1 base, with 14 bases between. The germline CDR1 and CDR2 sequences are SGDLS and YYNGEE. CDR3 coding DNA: TGTGCCAGCAGCCCTGTAGGGCGGGAGAACACCGGGGAGCTGTTTTTT. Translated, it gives CASSPVGRENTGELFF.

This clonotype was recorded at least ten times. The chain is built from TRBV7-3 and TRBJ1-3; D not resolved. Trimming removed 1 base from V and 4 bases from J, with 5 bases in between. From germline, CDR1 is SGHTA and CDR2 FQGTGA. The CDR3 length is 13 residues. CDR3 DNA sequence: TGTGCCAGCAGCTTAAACGTGGGAAACACCATATATTTT. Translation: CASSLNVGNTIYF.

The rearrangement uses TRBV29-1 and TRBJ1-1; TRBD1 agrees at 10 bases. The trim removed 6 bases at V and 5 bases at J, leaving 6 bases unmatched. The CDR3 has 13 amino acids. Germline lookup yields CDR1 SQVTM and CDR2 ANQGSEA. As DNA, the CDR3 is TGCAGCGTGGGACGGACAGGGGGGACTGAAGCTTTCTTT. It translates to CSVGRTGGTEAFF.

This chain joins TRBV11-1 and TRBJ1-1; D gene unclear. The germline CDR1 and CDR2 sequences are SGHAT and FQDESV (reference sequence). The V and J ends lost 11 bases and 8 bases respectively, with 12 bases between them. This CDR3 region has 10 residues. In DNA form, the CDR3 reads TGTGCCGCCGAGGGAGGGGAAGCTTTCTTT. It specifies CAAEGGEAFF.

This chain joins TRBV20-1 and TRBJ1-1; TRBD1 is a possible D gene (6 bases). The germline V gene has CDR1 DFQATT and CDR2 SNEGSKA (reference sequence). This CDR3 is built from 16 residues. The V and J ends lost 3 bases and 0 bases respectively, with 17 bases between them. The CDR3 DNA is TGCAGTGCTAGTAGGGGGGGGCTAGGCATGAACACTGAAGCTTTCTTT. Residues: CSASRGGLGMNTEAFF.

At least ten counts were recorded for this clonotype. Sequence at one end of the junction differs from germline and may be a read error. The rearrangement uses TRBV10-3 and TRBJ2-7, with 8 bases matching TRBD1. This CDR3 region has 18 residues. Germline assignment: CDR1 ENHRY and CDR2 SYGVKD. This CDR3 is CASSEALLTRDRTYEQYF. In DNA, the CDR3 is TGTGCCAGCAGTGAAGCGCTACTCACCCGGGACAGGACCTACGAGCAGTACTTC.

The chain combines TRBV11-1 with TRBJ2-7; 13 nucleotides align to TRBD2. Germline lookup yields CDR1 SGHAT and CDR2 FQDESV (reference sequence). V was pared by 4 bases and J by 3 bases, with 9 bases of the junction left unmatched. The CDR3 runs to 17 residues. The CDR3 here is CASSSSGLAGDFYEQYF. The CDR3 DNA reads TGTGCCAGCAGCTCCTCCGGACTAGCGGGGGATTTCTACGAGCAGTACTTC.

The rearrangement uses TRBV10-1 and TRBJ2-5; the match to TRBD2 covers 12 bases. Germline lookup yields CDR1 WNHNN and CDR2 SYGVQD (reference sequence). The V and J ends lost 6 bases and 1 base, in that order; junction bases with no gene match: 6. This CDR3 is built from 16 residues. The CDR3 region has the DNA TGCGCCAGCAGCCAAAAACTAGCGGGGGGCCAAGAGACCCAGTACTTC. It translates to CASSQKLAGGQETQYF.

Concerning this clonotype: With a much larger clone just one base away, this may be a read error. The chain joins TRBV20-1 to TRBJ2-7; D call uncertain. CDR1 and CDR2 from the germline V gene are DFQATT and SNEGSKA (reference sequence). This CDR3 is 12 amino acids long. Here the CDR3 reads CSAARRAYGQYF. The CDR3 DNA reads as TGCAGTGCTGCTCGACGGGCCTACGGGCAGTACTTC.

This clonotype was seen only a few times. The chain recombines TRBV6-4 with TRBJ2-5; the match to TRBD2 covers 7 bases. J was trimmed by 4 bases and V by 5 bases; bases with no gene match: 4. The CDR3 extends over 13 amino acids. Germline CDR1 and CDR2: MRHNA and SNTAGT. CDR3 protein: CASSTLAGETQYF. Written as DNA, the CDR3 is TGTGCCAGCAGTACTTTAGCGGGAGAGACCCAGTACTTC.

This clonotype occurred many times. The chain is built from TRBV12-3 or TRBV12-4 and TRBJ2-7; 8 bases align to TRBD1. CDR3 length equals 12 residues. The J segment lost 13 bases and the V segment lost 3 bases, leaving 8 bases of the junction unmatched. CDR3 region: CASSLERTGLYF. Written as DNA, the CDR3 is TGTGCCAGCAGTTTGGAGAGGACAGGGTTATACTTC.

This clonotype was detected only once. The CDR3: CASSAARDRATGELFF. In DNA form, the CDR3 reads TGTGCCAGCAGTGCAGCCCGGGACAGGGCTACCGGGGAGCTGTTTTTT. The chain joins TRBV25-1 to TRBJ2-2, with 9 nucleotides matching TRBD1. From germline, CDR1 is MGHDK and CDR2 SYGVNS. This CDR3 has 16 residues. V lost 4 bases and J lost 5; bases outside the gene matches: 8.

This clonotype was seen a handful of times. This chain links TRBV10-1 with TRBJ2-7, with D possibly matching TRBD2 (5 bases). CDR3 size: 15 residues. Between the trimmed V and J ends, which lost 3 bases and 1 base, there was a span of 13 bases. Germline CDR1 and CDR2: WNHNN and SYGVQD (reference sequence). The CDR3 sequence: CASSENPAVSYEQYF. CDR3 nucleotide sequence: TGCGCCAGCAGTGAAAACCCAGCGGTGTCCTACGAGCAGTACTTC.

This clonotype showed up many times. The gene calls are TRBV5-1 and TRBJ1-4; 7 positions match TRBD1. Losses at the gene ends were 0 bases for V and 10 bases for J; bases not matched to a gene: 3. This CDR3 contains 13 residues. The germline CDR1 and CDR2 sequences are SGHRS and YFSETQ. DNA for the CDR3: TGCGCCAGCAGCTTGGGACAGGGTGGAAAACTGTTTTTT. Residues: CASSLGQGGKLFF.

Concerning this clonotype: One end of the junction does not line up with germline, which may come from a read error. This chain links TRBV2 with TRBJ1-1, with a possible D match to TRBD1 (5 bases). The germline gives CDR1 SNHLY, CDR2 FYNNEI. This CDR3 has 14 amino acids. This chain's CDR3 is CASGETPGLLEAFF. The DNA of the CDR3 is TGTGCCAGCGGTGAAACACCGGGACTTCTTGAAGCTTTCTTT. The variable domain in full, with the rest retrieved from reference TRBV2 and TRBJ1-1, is EPEVTQTPSHQVTQMGQEVILRCVPISNHLYFYWYRQILGQKVEFLVSFYNNEISEKSEIFDDQFSVERPDGSNFTLKIRSTKLEDSAMYFCASGETPGLLEAFFGQGTRLTVV.

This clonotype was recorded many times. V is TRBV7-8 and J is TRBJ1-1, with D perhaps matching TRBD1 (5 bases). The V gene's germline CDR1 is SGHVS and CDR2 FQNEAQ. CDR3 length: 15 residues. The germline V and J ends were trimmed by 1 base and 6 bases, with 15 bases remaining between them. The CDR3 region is CASSLEQGVFAEAFF. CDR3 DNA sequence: TGTGCCAGCAGCTTAGAGCAGGGAGTATTTGCTGAAGCTTTCTTT.